The 12 T cell receptor beta chains below all came from one sample that was sequenced in a study of Ad26.COV2.S vaccination and SARS-CoV-2 variants. Treatment: 19 received Ad26.COV2.S at low or high dose, single or two shots; about 5 received placebo; per-sample allocation not given. Day 63 following the first vaccine or placebo injection was when the samples were taken. Produced via immunoSEQ multiplex PCR; TCRdb's table is partial and in-frame only. This sample has hundreds of thousands of clones, with about 92% found just once. Sequencing used peripheral blood, obtained in a trial of Ad26.COV2.S vaccine versus placebo. The receptor set was obtained from a person between 18 and 60 years old who received the Ad26.COV2.S COVID-19 vaccine or a placebo.

This chain connects TRBV4-2 to TRBJ2-1; 13 nucleotides match TRBD2. The CDR3 length is 18 residues. Germline V lookup: CDR1 LGHNA, CDR2 YNFKEQ. With 4 bases clipped from V and 1 base from J, the junction kept 7 bases outside the gene matches. Written as DNA, the CDR3 is TGTGCCAGCAGCCCCATTGCACTAGCGGGGGGGTCCTACAATGAGCAGTTCTTC. Amino acid sequence: CASSPIALAGGSYNEQFF.

The chain links TRBV4-3 to TRBJ1-2, with unresolved D. V lost 0 bases, J lost 1 base, and 6 bases lay in between. Germline V gene data show CDR1 as LGHNA and CDR2 as YSLEER. The CDR3 contains 14 residues. The DNA for the CDR3 is TGCGCCAGCAGCCAAGATGAGAATAACTATGGCTACACCTTC. Its protein is CASSQDENNYGYTF.

A single count supports this clone. V usage is TRBV5-1 and J usage is TRBJ2-3, with TRBD2 identical over 8 bases. This CDR3 region has 16 residues. CDR1 and CDR2 (germline): SGHRS, YFSETQ. The V and J ends lost 2 bases and 2 bases, in that order; junction bases with no gene match: 7. The CDR3, as DNA: TGCGCCAGCAGCTTATTGGCGGGAGGACTCACAGATACGCAGTATTTT. Amino acids: CASSLLAGGLTDTQYF.

This chain links TRBV7-2 with TRBJ2-3; 11 bases fit TRBD2. This CDR3 has 16 residues. V lost 5 bases and J lost 2; bases outside the gene matches: 6. CDR1 is SGHTA, CDR2 FQGNSA, per germline. The DNA of the CDR3 is TGTGCCAGCAGCCTCCTAGCGGGGGGCAACACAGATACGCAGTATTTT. This encodes CASSLLAGGNTDTQYF.

This chain uses TRBV7-2 with TRBJ1-1, with a weak D call TRBD1 (6 bases). The germline CDR1 and CDR2 sequences are SGHTA and FQGNSA. This CDR3 region has 14 residues. V lost 5 bases to trimming and J lost 8 bases, with 18 bases between them. The CDR3 DNA is TGTGCCAGCAGCGGACACAGGGAAACTCGCGAAGCTTTCTTT. This encodes CASSGHRETREAFF.

The chain is built from TRBV15 and TRBJ1-2; 8 bases are a match to TRBD1. V lost 0 bases and J lost 1; bases outside the gene matches: 13. Germline V CDR1 and CDR2: LNHNV, YYDKDF (reference sequence). CDR3 length: 19 amino acids. CDR3 loop: CATSRDPLRGLLGNYGYTF. The CDR3 coding sequence is TGTGCCACCAGCAGAGATCCACTCAGGGGGCTGCTCGGTAACTATGGCTACACCTTC.

This clone was observed once. Relative to the germline gene, one junction end is altered; a read error may explain this. This rearrangement joins TRBV7-2 to TRBJ1-2, with TRBD1 matching over 7 bases. CDR3 length equals 15 residues. Germline V CDR1 and CDR2: SGHTA, FQGNSA. The CDR3 bases are TGTGCCAGCAGCGTAGCCTACAGGGGTGACTATGGCTACACCTTC. It yields the protein CASSVAYRGDYGYTF. The complete variable domain, with remaining parts taken from reference TRBV7-2 and TRBJ1-2, reads GAGVSQSPSNKVTEKGKDVELRCDPISGHTALYWYRQSLGQGLEFLIYFQGNSAPDKSGLPSDRFSAERTGGSVSTLTIQRTQQEDSAVYLCASSVAYRGDYGYTFGSGTRLTVV.

The chain couples TRBV7-9 to TRBJ2-7, with 7 bases matching TRBD1. The CDR3 has 14 residues. The V segment lost 1 base and the J segment 3 bases; nucleotides outside the gene matches: 3. The V gene's germline CDR1 is SEHNR and CDR2 FQNEAQ (reference sequence). The CDR3 loop reads CASSLVGQLYEQYF. The CDR3 coding sequence is TGTGCCAGCAGCTTAGTGGGACAGCTCTACGAGCAGTACTTC.

This chain connects TRBV19 to TRBJ1-1; D unclear. CDR1 and CDR2 from the germline V gene are LNHDA and SQIVND (reference sequence). This CDR3 is built from 15 residues. V was shortened by 2 bases and J by 5 bases, with 15 bases between the two germline ends. CDR3 coding DNA: TGTGCCAGTAGTATAAAATGGGCCGGGTTGACTGAAGCTTTCTTT. Its protein product is CASSIKWAGLTEAFF.

This chain connects TRBV28 to TRBJ1-6; D is ambiguous. Deletions cut 7 bases from V and 1 base from J, with 11 bases between. Per germline, CDR1 MDHEN and CDR2 SYDVKM. This CDR3 comprises 15 residues. CDR3 nucleotides: TGTGCCAGCAACATAGGTTTATCCTATAATTCACCCCTCCACTTT. Protein sequence: CASNIGLSYNSPLHF.

The J gene is TRBJ2-7, the V gene TRBV30; 9 positions match TRBD1. Trimming took 0 bases from V and 2 from J; bases not matched to a gene: 8. CDR1 is GTSNPN, CDR2 SVGIG, per germline (reference sequence). There are 16 residues in the CDR3. CDR3 bases: TGTGCCTGGAGTGTACGGACAGGGGTCAGGACCTACGAGCAGTACTTC. It codes for CAWSVRTGVRTYEQYF.

V and J are TRBV12-3 or TRBV12-4 and TRBJ2-3; no definite D call. This CDR3 contains 12 residues. V was pared by 1 base and J by 3 bases, with 2 bases between. The CDR3 region is CASSLGTDTQYF. In nucleotides, the CDR3 is TGTGCCAGCAGTTTAGGGACAGATACGCAGTATTTT.